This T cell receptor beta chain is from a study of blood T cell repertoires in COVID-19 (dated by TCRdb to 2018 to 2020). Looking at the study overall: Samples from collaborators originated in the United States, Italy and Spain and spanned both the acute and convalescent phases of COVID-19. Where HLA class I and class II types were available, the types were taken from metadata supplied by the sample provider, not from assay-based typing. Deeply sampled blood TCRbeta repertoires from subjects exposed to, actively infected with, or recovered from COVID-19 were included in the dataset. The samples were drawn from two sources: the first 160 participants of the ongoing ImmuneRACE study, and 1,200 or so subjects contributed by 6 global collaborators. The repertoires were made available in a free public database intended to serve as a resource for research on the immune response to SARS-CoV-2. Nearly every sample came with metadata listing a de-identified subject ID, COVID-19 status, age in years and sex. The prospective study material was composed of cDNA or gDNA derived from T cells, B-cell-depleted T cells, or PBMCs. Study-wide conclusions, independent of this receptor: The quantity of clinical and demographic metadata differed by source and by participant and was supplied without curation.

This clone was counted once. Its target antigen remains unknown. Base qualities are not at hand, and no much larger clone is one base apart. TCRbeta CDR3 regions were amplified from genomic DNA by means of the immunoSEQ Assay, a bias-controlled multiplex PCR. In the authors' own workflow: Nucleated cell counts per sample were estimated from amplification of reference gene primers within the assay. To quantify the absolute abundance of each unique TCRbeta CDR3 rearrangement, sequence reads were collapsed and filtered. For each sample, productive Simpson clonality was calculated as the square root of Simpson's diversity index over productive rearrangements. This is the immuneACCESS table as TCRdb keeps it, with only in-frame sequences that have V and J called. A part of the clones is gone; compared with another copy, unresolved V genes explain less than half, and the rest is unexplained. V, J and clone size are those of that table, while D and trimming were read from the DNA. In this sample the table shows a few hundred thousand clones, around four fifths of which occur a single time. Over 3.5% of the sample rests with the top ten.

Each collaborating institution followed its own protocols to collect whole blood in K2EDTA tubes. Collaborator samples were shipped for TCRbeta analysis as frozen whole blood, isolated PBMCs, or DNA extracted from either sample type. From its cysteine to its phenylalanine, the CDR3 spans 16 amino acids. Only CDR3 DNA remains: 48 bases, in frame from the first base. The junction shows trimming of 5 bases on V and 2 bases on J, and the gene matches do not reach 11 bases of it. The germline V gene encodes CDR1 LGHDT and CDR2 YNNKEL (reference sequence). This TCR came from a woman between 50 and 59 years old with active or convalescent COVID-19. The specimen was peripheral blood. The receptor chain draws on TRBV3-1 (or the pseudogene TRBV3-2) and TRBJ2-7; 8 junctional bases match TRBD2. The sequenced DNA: TGTGCCAGCAGCATTACCGGGACTAGGAACCCCTACGAGCAGTACTTC. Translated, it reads CASSITGTRNPYEQYF.